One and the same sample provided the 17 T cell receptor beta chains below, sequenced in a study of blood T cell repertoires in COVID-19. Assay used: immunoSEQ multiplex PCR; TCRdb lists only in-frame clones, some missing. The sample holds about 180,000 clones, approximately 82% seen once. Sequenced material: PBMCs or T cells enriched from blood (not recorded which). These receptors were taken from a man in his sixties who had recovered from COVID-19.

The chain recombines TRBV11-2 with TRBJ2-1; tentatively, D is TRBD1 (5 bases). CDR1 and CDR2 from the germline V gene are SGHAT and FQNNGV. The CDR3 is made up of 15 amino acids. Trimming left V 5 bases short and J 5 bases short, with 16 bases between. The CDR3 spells CASSPHPGADNEQFF. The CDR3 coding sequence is TGTGCCAGCAGCCCCCATCCTGGGGCGGACAATGAGCAGTTCTTC.

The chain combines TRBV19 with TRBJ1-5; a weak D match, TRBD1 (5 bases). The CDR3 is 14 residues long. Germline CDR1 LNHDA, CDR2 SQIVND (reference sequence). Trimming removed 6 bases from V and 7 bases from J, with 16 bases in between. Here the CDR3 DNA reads TGTGCCAGTAGACCCCGGACACTCGTCCAGCCCCAGCATTTT. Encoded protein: CASRPRTLVQPQHF.

The CDR3 DNA sequence: TGCGCCAGCAGCCTTCGGAGGACAGGGGGAATTGCCTACAATGAGCAGTTCTTC. Amino acids: CASSLRRTGGIAYNEQFF. The chain uses TRBV5-1 and TRBJ2-1, with 10 bases matching TRBD1. Germline lookup yields CDR1 SGHRS and CDR2 YFSETQ. The CDR3 length is 18 residues. Trimming at V came to 4 bases and at J to 2 bases, leaving 12 bases not matched to a gene.

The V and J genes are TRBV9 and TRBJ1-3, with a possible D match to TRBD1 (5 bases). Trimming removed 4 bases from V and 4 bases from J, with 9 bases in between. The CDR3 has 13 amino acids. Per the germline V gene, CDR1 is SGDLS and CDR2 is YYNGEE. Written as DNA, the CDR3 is TGTGCCAGCAGCCGACAGTTCGGAAACACCATATATTTT. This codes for CASSRQFGNTIYF.

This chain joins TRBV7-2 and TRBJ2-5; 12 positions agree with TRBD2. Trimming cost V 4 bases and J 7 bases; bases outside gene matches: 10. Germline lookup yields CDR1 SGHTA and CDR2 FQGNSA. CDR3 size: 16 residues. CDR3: CASSSTLAGGLGTQYF. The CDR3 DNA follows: TGTGCCAGCAGCTCCACACTAGCGGGAGGATTGGGGACCCAGTACTTC. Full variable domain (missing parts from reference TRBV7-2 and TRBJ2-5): GAGVSQSPSNKVTEKGKDVELRCDPISGHTALYWYRQSLGQGLEFLIYFQGNSAPDKSGLPSDRFSAERTGGSVSTLTIQRTQQEDSAVYLCASSSTLAGGLGTQYFGPGTRLLVL.

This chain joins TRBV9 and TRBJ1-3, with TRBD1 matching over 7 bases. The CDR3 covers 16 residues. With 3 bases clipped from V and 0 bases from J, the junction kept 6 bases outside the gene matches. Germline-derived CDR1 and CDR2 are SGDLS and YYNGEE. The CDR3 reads CASSEGHRGSGNTIYF. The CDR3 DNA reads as TGTGCCAGCAGCGAGGGTCACAGGGGCTCTGGAAACACCATATATTTT. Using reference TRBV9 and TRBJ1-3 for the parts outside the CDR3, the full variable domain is DSGVTQTPKHLITATGQRVTLRCSPRSGDLSVYWYQQSLDQGLQFLIQYYNGEERAKGNILERFSAQQFPDLHSELNLSSLELGDSALYFCASSEGHRGSGNTIYFGEGSWLTVV.

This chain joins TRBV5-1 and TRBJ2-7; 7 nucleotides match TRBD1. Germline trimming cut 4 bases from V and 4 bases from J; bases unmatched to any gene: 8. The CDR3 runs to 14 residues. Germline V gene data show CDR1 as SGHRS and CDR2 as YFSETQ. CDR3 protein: CASSQPGQIYEQYF. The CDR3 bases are TGCGCCAGCAGCCAACCGGGACAGATATACGAGCAGTACTTC.

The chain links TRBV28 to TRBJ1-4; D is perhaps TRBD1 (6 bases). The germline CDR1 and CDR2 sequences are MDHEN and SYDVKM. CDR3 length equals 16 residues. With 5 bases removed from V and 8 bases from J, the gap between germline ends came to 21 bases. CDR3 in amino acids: CASSPSVSGAREKLFF. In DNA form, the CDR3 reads TGTGCCAGCAGTCCCTCGGTTTCAGGGGCGCGAGAAAAACTGTTTTTT.

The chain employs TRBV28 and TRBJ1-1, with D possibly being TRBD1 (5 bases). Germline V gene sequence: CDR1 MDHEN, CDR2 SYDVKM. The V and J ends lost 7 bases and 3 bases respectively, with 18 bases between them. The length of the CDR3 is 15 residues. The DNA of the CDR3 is TGTGCCAGCATCGCATCCGGGGGATGGGACACTGAAGCTTTCTTT. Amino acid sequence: CASIASGGWDTEAFF.

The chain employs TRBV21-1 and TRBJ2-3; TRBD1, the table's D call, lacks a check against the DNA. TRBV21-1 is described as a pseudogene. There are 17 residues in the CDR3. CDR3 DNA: TGTGCCAGCAGCAAAGGTTGCGAGACAGGGGGTCCAGATACGCAGTATTTT. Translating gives CASSKGCETGGPDTQYF.

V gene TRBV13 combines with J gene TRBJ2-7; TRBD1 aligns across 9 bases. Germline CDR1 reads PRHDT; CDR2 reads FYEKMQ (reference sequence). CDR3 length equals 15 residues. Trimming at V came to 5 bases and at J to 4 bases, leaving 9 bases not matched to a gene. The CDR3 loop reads CASSVVSGQGYEQYF. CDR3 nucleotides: TGTGCCAGCAGCGTAGTTTCGGGACAGGGATACGAGCAGTACTTC.

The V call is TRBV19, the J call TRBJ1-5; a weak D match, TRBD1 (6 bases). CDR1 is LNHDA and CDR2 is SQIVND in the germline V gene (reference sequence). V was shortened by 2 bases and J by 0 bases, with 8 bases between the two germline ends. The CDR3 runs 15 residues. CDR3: CASSIFRGSNQPQHF. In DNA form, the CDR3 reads TGTGCCAGTAGTATATTCAGGGGTAGCAATCAGCCCCAGCATTTT.

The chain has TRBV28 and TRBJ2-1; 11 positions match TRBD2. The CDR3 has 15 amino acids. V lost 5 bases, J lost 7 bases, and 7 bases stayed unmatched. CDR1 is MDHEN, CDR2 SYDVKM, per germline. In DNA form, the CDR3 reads TGTGCCAGCAGTCAAACTAGCGGGAGCTGGAATGAGCAGTTCTTC. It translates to CASSQTSGSWNEQFF.

For the CDR3, the DNA is TGTGCCAGCAGCAAACTGACAGGGGTTGGTACCCAGCCCCAGCATTTT. Translated: CASSKLTGVGTQPQHF. V usage is TRBV7-8 and J usage is TRBJ1-5, with 8 positions matching TRBD1. The junction had 13 bases not matched to a gene; V was cut back by 5 bases and J by 7 bases. The CDR3 spans 16 residues. In germline, CDR1 is SGHVS, CDR2 FQNEAQ. The entire variable domain, with the rest obtained from reference TRBV7-8 and TRBJ1-5, is as follows: GAGVSQSPRYKVAKRGQDVALRCDPISGHVSLFWYQQALGQGPEFLTYFQNEAQLDKSGLPSDRFFAERPEGSVSTLKIQRTQQEDSAVYLCASSKLTGVGTQPQHFGDGTRLSIL.

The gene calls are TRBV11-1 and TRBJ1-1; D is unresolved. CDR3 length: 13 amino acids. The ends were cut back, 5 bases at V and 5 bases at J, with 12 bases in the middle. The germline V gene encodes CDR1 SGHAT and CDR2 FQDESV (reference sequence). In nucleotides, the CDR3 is TGTGCCAGCAGCCGAGGGTATAGGACTGAAGCTTTCTTT. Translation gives CASSRGYRTEAFF.

The CDR3 DNA follows: TGTGCCAGCAGCTTGCGACTAGCGCGTTATAGCACAGATACGCAGTATTTT. Its protein product is CASSLRLARYSTDTQYF. J is TRBJ2-3 and V is TRBV5-4, with 8 bases that match TRBD2. Germline assignment: CDR1 SGHNT and CDR2 YYREEE (reference sequence). The CDR3 has 17 amino acids. V was pared by 1 base and J by 0 bases, with 7 bases of the junction left unmatched. Full variable domain (remainder filled in from reference TRBV5-4 and TRBJ2-3): ETGVTQSPTHLIKTRGQQVTLRCSSQSGHNTVSWYQQALGQGPQFIFQYYREEENGRGNFPPRFSGLQFPNYSSELNVNALELDDSALYLCASSLRLARYSTDTQYFGPGTRLTVL.

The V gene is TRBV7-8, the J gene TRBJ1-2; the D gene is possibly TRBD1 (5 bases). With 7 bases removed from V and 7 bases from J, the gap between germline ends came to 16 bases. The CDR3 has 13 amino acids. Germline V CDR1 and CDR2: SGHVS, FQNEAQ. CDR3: CASTKSQGTGYTF. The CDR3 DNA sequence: TGTGCCAGCACTAAGAGTCAGGGCACTGGCTACACCTTC. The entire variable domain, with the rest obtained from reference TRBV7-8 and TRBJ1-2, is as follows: GAGVSQSPRYKVAKRGQDVALRCDPISGHVSLFWYQQALGQGPEFLTYFQNEAQLDKSGLPSDRFFAERPEGSVSTLKIQRTQQEDSAVYLCASTKSQGTGYTFGSGTRLTVV.